The present T cell receptor beta chain was sequenced within a study of patients and donors after allogeneic stem cell transplantation. Looked up from germline, CDR1 is MNHEY and CDR2 is SVGAGI. Trimming cost V 10 bases and J 3 bases, with 6 bases left between them. The CDR3 totals 10 residues. One entry per CDR3 protein results from TCRdb running MiXCR on the RT-PCR reads. The sample yields about a million distinct CDR3 sequences, under 20% seen once. This receptor was identified in a human donor who was either an allogeneic HSCT recipient or a stem cell or donor lymphocyte infusion donor (not recorded which). It is not recorded whose cells these are; they may come from a transplant donor. V and J are TRBV6-5 and TRBJ1-1; no firm D call. The material sequenced was blood, either unsorted or a sorted T cell fraction (not recorded which). CDR3 DNA sequence: TGTGCCAATCCTGACACTGAAGCTTTCTTT. Translation: CANPDTEAFF.